The entry below gives a single T cell receptor beta chain sequence along with its context. Original data processing: Reference gene primer amplification yielded estimated nucleated cell counts. The table came from immunoSEQ multiplex PCR; TCRdb's copy has only in-frame clones and leaves some out. V and J calls and clone size are given by that table; D and trimming were obtained from the DNA. Seen here are 350,000 or so clones, around 88% observed once, and the top ten hold 1.5% to 2%. A Seattle source enrolled patients during active infection and followed them longitudinally. This specimen belongs to a study of blood T cell repertoires in COVID-19. Study-wide context: Researchers got acute and convalescent COVID-19 samples from the United States, Italy and Spain. Sources were T cells, B-cell-depleted T cells, or PBMCs; the material itself was cDNA or gDNA.

The V gene's germline CDR1 is SNHLY and CDR2 FYNNEI. The length of the CDR3 is 16 residues. V trimming: 5 bases; J trimming: 5 bases; junction bases outside the gene matches: 11. The TCR comes from a woman aged 30 to 39 with COVID-19, enrolled during active disease. The chain uses TRBV2 and TRBJ2-1, with 8 bases matching TRBD2. Input material: peripheral blood. The CDR3, as DNA: TGTGCCAGCAGTACACTAGCGGCGGCAATTAACAATGAGCAGTTCTTC. Translating gives CASSTLAAAINNEQFF.